Below are 17 T cell receptor beta chains sequenced from a single sample in a study of Ad26.COV2.S vaccination and SARS-CoV-2 variants. TCRdb's table, derived via immunoSEQ multiplex PCR, lists solely in-frame clones and lacks some. The sample yields some 350,000 clones, about 90% seen once. Specified treatment: 19 received Ad26.COV2.S at low or high dose, single or two shots; about 5 received placebo; per-sample allocation not given. The investigators took samples on day 63 after the first vaccine or placebo injection. Sequencing used peripheral blood, obtained in a trial of Ad26.COV2.S vaccine versus placebo. The source is a person aged 18-60 years who received the Ad26.COV2.S COVID-19 vaccine or a placebo.

The J gene is TRBJ1-5, the V gene TRBV28, with D perhaps matching TRBD1 (5 bases). V was shortened by 10 bases and J by 6 bases, with 46 bases between the two germline ends. Germline lookup yields CDR1 MDHEN and CDR2 SYDVKM. The CDR3 spans 23 residues. In DNA form, the CDR3 reads TGTGCCACCATGCAAAGGGGCCAGGGTGTCCCACGGCGTCGGGTTAGGCTGAGTCAGCCCCAGCATTTT. Its protein product is CATMQRGQGVPRRRVRLSQPQHF.

This chain joins TRBV29-1 and TRBJ1-2; no reliable D call. V gave up 2 bases and J gave up 2 bases, with 3 bases separating them. The CDR3 loop spans 11 amino acids. The germline V gene has CDR1 SQVTM and CDR2 ANQGSEA. CDR3 protein: CSVEHNYGYTF. The DNA of the CDR3 is TGCAGCGTTGAACACAACTATGGCTACACCTTC.

The chain joins TRBV9 to TRBJ1-1; D not certain. This CDR3 comprises 13 residues. Trimming stripped 7 bases from V and 6 bases from J, with 16 bases between. CDR1 and CDR2 from the germline V gene are SGDLS and YYNGEE. CDR3 nucleotide sequence: TGTGCCAGCGGCCGGAGTACTTGGTCTGAAGCTTTCTTT. It translates to CASGRSTWSEAFF.

V usage is TRBV6-2 or TRBV6-3 and J usage is TRBJ2-1, with 10 bases lining up with TRBD2. Germline-derived CDR1 and CDR2 are MNHEY and SVGEGT. The ends lost 4 bases at V and 13 bases at J; junction bases unmatched: 13. The CDR3 has 15 amino acids. The CDR3 reads CASSSLAGGPRGQFF. The DNA for the CDR3 is TGTGCCAGCAGTTCATTAGCGGGGGGCCCCCGGGGTCAGTTCTTC.

The gene calls are TRBV6-5 and TRBJ1-5; TRBD1 matches at 7 bases. This CDR3 has 15 amino acids. After removal of 6 bases from V and 2 bases from J, the junction contained 7 bases not matched to a gene. The V gene's germline CDR1 is MNHEY and CDR2 SVGAGI. CDR3 protein: CASSPTGSGNQPQHF. The CDR3 DNA is TGTGCCAGCAGCCCGACAGGGTCTGGCAATCAGCCCCAGCATTTT.

The V and J genes are TRBV6-2 or TRBV6-3 and TRBJ2-5; D not certain. The CDR3 totals 12 residues. CDR1 and CDR2 (germline): MNHEY, SVGEGT. V lost 3 bases, J lost 5 bases, and 7 bases lay in between. CDR3 sequence reads: CASSYEWETQYF. The CDR3 coding sequence is TGTGCCAGCAGTTATGAGTGGGAGACCCAGTACTTC.

The J gene is TRBJ1-2, the V gene TRBV7-3; TRBD1 agrees at 7 bases. There are 16 residues in the CDR3. Germline CDR1 is SGHTA and CDR2 is FQGTGA. Trimming removed 3 bases from V and 3 bases from J; junction bases left unmatched: 10. The CDR3 DNA is TGTGCCAGCAGCTTGCAGGGGGGTGAAAGTGACTATGGCTACACCTTC. It yields the protein CASSLQGGESDYGYTF.

The chain has TRBV10-3 and TRBJ1-2; 7 bases map to TRBD1. CDR1 ENHRY and CDR2 SYGVKD come from the germline V gene. The CDR3 consists of 13 residues. Unmatched junction bases numbered 8, after V lost 10 bases and J lost 3 bases. The CDR3, as DNA: TGTGCCAGCGAACCCCAGGGGGACTATGGCTACACCTTC. Translating gives CASEPQGDYGYTF.

This clone was counted once. The chain is built from TRBV7-3 and TRBJ2-3; 11 bases fit TRBD1. V gave up 2 bases and J gave up 0 bases; unmatched junction bases: 1. The CDR3 is 16 amino acids. Germline loops: CDR1 SGHTA, CDR2 FQGTGA. The CDR3 sequence is CASSLGTGGSTDTQYF. The CDR3 coding sequence is TGTGCCAGCAGCTTAGGGACAGGGGGTAGCACAGATACGCAGTATTTT.

The V call is TRBV28, the J call TRBJ1-2; TRBD1 matches at 8 bases. The CDR3 length is 17 residues. The V and J ends lost 3 bases and 2 bases, in that order; junction bases with no gene match: 11. Germline values: CDR1 MDHEN, CDR2 SYDVKM. The DNA of the CDR3 is TGTGCCAGCAGTTTGCCCGGACAGGGAAGGGGGAACTATGGCTACACCTTC. Protein product: CASSLPGQGRGNYGYTF.

V usage is TRBV12-3 or TRBV12-4 and J usage is TRBJ2-1; D call uncertain. The CDR3 sequence is 11 residues long. Deletions cut 10 bases from V and 7 bases from J, with 11 bases between. The chain's CDR3 is CATGHQNEQFF. Written as DNA, the CDR3 is TGTGCCACCGGTCATCAAAATGAGCAGTTCTTC.

The chain uses TRBV6-1 and TRBJ2-5; 14 bases fit TRBD2. V shed 4 bases, J shed 5 bases, and the junction held 6 bases outside the gene matches. The length of the CDR3 is 16 residues. In germline, CDR1 is MNHNS, CDR2 SASEGT. The CDR3 nucleotides are TGTGCCAGCAGTGCGCGACTAGCGGGAGGGGTTGAGACCCAGTACTTC. This codes for CASSARLAGGVETQYF.

The chain carries TRBV4-3 and TRBJ2-5; no definite D call. V was cut by 0 bases and J by 1 base, with 6 bases left in between. Germline CDR1 reads LGHNA; CDR2 reads YSLEER. The CDR3 loop spans 14 amino acids. The CDR3 is CASSQDSTQETQYF. CDR3 DNA sequence: TGCGCCAGCAGCCAAGATAGCACCCAAGAGACCCAGTACTTC.

This sequence joins TRBV28 and TRBJ2-7; unclear D gene. V lost 6 bases to trimming and J lost 0 bases, with 15 bases between them. From germline, CDR1 is MDHEN and CDR2 SYDVKM. There are 15 residues in the CDR3. The CDR3 protein is CASSPTGFSSYEQYV. CDR3 nucleotide sequence: TGTGCCAGCAGCCCTACGGGCTTCAGCTCCTACGAGCAGTACGTC.

The chain has TRBV18 and TRBJ1-1; 7 positions match TRBD1. This CDR3 has 13 residues. The V and J ends lost 5 bases and 4 bases, in that order; junction bases with no gene match: 4. In germline, CDR1 is KGHSH, CDR2 LQKENI. In nucleotides, the CDR3 is TGTGCCAGCTCATCAGGACAGGCCACTGAAGCTTTCTTT. Protein: CASSSGQATEAFF. The entire variable domain, with the rest obtained from reference TRBV18 and TRBJ1-1, is as follows: NAGVMQNPRHLVRRRGQEARLRCSPMKGHSHVYWYRQLPEEGLKFMVYLQKENIIDESGMPKERFSAEFPKEGPSILRIQQVVRGDSAAYFCASSSGQATEAFFGQGTRLTVV.

The V call is TRBV4-1, the J call TRBJ1-1; D perhaps matches TRBD1 (5 bases). This CDR3 contains 17 residues. V was shortened by 4 bases and J by 6 bases, with 24 bases between the two germline ends. The germline V gene encodes CDR1 MGHRA and CDR2 YSYEKL. The chain's CDR3 is CASSLEGLTYPKAEAFF. In nucleotides, the CDR3 is TGCGCCAGCAGCCTCGAGGGACTGACATATCCGAAGGCTGAAGCTTTCTTT.

V gene TRBV18 combines with J gene TRBJ1-1; possibly TRBD1 for D (5 bases). The CDR3 has 16 residues. V shed 3 bases and J shed 4 bases, with 18 bases lying between them. Germline V lookup: CDR1 KGHSH, CDR2 LQKENI. CDR3 in amino acids: CASSPSLQGVSTEAFF. CDR3 coding DNA: TGTGCCAGCTCACCGAGTCTTCAAGGGGTAAGCACTGAAGCTTTCTTT.